One and the same sample provided the 23 T cell receptor beta chains below, sequenced in a study of CXCR3-negative and CXCR3-positive naive CD8 T cells. Libraries were UMI-labeled 5' RACE TRB cDNA. After re-calling the 5' RACE reads, TCRdb lists one entry per CDR3 protein, DNA absent. The sample holds about 120,000 distinct CDR3 sequences. Input material: naive CXCR3- CD8+ T cells from blood. Regarding subset: CD45RO-CCR7+CD27+CD95- naive CD8+ T cells lacking CXCR3 (TNR3-). Source of these receptors: a human donor in good health. Some clones in this sample may be carry-over from other donors' samples.

This CDR3 is CASSSRDRQETQYF. The chain has TRBV5-6 and TRBJ2-5; the TCRdb D gene call, TRBD1, has no DNA to confirm it. The CDR3 loop spans 14 amino acids. CDR1 is SGHDT and CDR2 is YYEEEE in the germline V gene.

The chain carries TRBV7-9 and TRBJ2-2; TCRdb proposes TRBD1, but this gene call is untestable without DNA. The germline gives CDR1 SEHNR, CDR2 FQNEAQ (reference sequence). The length of the CDR3 is 14 residues. The chain's CDR3 is CASSPPEGVGELFF.

The rearrangement joins TRBV29-1 to TRBJ2-7; TCRdb selects TRBD2, and the lack of DNA leaves this call unchecked. Germline CDR1 SQVTM, CDR2 ANQGSEA. CDR3 length: 14 amino acids. CDR3 residues: CSVLRVDGPYEQYF.

Here the CDR3 reads CASSQVADTYEQYF. The V and J genes are TRBV3-1 and TRBJ2-7. Germline V gene lookup returns CDR1 LGHDT and CDR2 YNNKEL (reference sequence). This CDR3 region has 14 residues.

The CDR3 sequence: CSVEAMNTEAFF. The chain recombines TRBV29-1 with TRBJ1-1. Germline CDR1 SQVTM, CDR2 ANQGSEA. The CDR3 covers 12 residues.

This chain connects TRBV29-1 to TRBJ1-2; the D gene TCRdb calls, TRBD1, cannot be checked with no DNA. Germline-derived CDR1 and CDR2 are SQVTM and ANQGSEA. CDR3 length equals 13 residues. The CDR3 sequence is CSVPGQGDYGYTF.

The chain is built from TRBV28 and TRBJ2-7; as DNA is missing, the TRBD1 call by TCRdb cannot be tested. The CDR3 is 12 amino acids. In germline, CDR1 is MDHEN, CDR2 SYDVKM. CDR3 region: CATAGLSYEQYF.

V is TRBV7-9 and J is TRBJ2-1; TCRdb proposes TRBD2, but this gene call is untestable without DNA. The CDR3 runs 12 residues. Germline CDR1 reads SEHNR; CDR2 reads FQNEAQ (reference sequence). The chain's CDR3 is CASSGSYNEQFF.

The gene calls are TRBV14 and TRBJ2-1; TCRdb lists TRBD1, though no DNA is available to test this call. Germline V CDR1 and CDR2: SGHDN, FVKESK. The CDR3 is 15 residues long. The CDR3 sequence: CASSQVYDRENEQFF.

The chain has TRBV14 and TRBJ1-3; TCRdb's D call, TRBD1, is unchecked because there is no DNA. CDR1 SGHDN and CDR2 FVKESK come from the germline V gene. The CDR3 is 18 residues long. CDR3 region: CASSQESPDSSSGNTIYF. Full variable domain (rest looked up from reference TRBV14 and TRBJ1-3): EAGVTQFPSHSVIEKGQTVTLRCDPISGHDNLYWYRRVMGKEIKFLLHFVKESKQDESGMPNNRFLAERTGGTYSTLKVQPAELEDSGVYFCASSQESPDSSSGNTIYFGEGSWLTVV.

The V gene is TRBV7-8, the J gene TRBJ1-1; TCRdb's D call, TRBD1, is unchecked because there is no DNA. Germline CDR1 SGHVS, CDR2 FQNEAQ. The CDR3 has 14 residues. This CDR3 reads CASSLGSGYTEAFF.

The genes are TRBV28 and TRBJ2-1; checking the TCRdb D call of TRBD1 is not possible without DNA. Per germline, CDR1 MDHEN and CDR2 SYDVKM. The CDR3 loop spans 14 amino acids. CDR3 amino acids: CASSTGEDYNEQFF.

The chain couples TRBV7-9 to TRBJ2-2; the D call of TRBD1 rests on TCRdb alone, since no DNA is present to check it. The CDR3 contains 16 residues. The germline CDR1 and CDR2 sequences are SEHNR and FQNEAQ (reference sequence). CDR3: CASSLDRDRDTGELFF.

The chain uses TRBV29-1 and TRBJ2-5; TCRdb designates TRBD2, a call that cannot be tested without DNA. This CDR3 is 12 amino acids long. CDR1 and CDR2 (germline): SQVTM, ANQGSEA. The CDR3 spells CSVAWGEETQYF.

The chain recombines TRBV28 with TRBJ2-7; TCRdb indicates TRBD2, and absent DNA this call remains unverified. In germline, CDR1 is MDHEN, CDR2 SYDVKM. CDR3 size: 17 residues. The CDR3: CASSQTSGSGSSYEQYF.

The CDR3 reads CASSFPAGLGEQFF. This rearrangement joins TRBV11-2 to TRBJ2-1; the D call from TCRdb, TRBD1, cannot be confirmed without DNA. The germline V gene has CDR1 SGHAT and CDR2 FQNNGV. CDR3 size: 14 residues.

The rearrangement joins TRBV4-3 to TRBJ1-2. Germline V gene data show CDR1 as LGHNA and CDR2 as YSLEER. The CDR3 runs to 15 residues. The CDR3 sequence is CASSQSHGVNYGYTF.

This chain uses TRBV12-3 or TRBV12-4 with TRBJ2-5; there is no DNA to check the TCRdb D call of TRBD2. CDR3 length: 14 amino acids. The CDR3 protein is CASSRTSGRETQYF.

The chain combines TRBV4-1 with TRBJ2-2. This CDR3 contains 14 residues. The germline CDR1 and CDR2 sequences are MGHRA and YSYEKL. Here the CDR3 reads CASSQNPTTGELFF.

V gene TRBV7-9 combines with J gene TRBJ1-6. The CDR3 contains 14 residues. Germline CDR1 SEHNR, CDR2 FQNEAQ (reference sequence). CDR3 residues: CASSLVSDNSPLHF.

The chain is built from TRBV12-3 or TRBV12-4 and TRBJ1-1; the D call from TCRdb, TRBD1, cannot be confirmed without DNA. This CDR3 contains 12 residues. This CDR3 is CASSFQGTEAFF.

The chain carries TRBV13 and TRBJ1-3. The CDR3 spans 12 residues. CDR1 and CDR2 from the germline V gene are PRHDT and FYEKMQ (reference sequence). The CDR3 loop reads CASSISGNTIYF.

This sequence joins TRBV5-4 and TRBJ2-1; lacking DNA, the TRBD2 call made by TCRdb goes unchecked. The CDR3 spans 15 residues. Germline V CDR1 and CDR2: SGHNT, YYREEE (reference sequence). The CDR3 spells CASSQRLAGAYEQFF.